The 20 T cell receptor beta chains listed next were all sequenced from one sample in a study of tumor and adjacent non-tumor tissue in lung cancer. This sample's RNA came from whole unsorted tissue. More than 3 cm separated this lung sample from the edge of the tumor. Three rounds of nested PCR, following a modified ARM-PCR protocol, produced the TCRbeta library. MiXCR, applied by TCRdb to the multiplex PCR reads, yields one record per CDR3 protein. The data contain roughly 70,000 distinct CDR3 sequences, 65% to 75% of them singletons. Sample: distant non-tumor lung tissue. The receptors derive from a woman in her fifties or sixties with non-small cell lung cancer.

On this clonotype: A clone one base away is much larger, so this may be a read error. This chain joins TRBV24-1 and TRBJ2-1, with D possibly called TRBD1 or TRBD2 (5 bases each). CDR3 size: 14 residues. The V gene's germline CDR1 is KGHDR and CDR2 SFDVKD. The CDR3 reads CVTSREGRGNEQFF. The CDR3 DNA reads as TGTGTCACCTCAAGAGAGGGACGAGGCAATGAGCAGTTCTTC.

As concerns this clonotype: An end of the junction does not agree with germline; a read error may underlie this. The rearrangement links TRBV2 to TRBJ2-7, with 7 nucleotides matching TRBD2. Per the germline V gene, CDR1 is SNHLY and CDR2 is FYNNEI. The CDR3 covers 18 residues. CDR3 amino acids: CASSARTSGSTRSYVQYF. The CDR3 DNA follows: TGTGCCAGCAGTGCCCGGACTAGTGGGAGTACGCGTTCCTACGTGCAGTATTTC.

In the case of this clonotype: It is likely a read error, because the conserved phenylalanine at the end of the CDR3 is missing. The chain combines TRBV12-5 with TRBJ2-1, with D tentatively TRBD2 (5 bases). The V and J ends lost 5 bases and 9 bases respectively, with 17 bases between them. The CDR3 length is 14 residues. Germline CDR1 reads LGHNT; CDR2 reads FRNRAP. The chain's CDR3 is CASGMEGLASEQFS. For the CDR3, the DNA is TGTGCTAGTGGTATGGAAGGGCTAGCATCTGAGCAGTTCTCC.

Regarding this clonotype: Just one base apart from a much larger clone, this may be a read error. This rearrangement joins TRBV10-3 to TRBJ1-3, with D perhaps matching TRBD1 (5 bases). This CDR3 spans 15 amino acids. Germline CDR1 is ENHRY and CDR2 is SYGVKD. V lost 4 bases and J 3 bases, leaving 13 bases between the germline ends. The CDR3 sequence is CAISGRDVDGNTIYF. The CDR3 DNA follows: TGTGCCATCAGTGGGCGGGACGTCGATGGAAACACCATATATTTT.

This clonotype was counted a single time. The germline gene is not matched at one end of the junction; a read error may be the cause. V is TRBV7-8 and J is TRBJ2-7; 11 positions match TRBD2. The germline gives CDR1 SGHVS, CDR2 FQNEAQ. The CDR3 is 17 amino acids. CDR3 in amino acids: CASGSSGRIAISYEQYF. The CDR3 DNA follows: TGTGCCAGCGGGTCTAGCGGGAGGATTGCTATATCCTATGAGCAGTACTTC.

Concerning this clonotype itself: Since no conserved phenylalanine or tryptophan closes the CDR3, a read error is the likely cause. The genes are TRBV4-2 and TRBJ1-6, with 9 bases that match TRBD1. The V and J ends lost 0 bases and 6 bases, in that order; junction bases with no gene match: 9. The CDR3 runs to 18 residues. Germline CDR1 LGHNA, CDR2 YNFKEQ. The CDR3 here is CASSQDSPRTGANSPLHL. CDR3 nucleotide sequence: TGTGCCAGCAGCCAAGATTCCCCTCGGACAGGGGCTAATTCACCCCTCCACTTA.

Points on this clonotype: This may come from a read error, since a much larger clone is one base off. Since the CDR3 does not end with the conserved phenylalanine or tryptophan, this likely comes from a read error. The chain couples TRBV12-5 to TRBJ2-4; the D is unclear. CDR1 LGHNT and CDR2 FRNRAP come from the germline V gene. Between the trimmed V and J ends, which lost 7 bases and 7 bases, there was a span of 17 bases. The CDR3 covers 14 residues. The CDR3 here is CASAKDVSQNIQYY. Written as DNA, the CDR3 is TGTGCTAGTGCCAAAGACGTCAGCCAGAACATTCAGTACTAC.

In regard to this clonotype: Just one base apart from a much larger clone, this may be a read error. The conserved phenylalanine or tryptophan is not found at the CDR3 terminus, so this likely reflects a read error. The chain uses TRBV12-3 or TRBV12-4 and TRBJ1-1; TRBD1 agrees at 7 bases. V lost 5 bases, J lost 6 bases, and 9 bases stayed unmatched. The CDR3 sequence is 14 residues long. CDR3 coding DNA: TGTGCCAGCAGTCCGAGACAGGGAAACGCTGAAGCTTTCATT. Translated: CASSPRQGNAEAFI.

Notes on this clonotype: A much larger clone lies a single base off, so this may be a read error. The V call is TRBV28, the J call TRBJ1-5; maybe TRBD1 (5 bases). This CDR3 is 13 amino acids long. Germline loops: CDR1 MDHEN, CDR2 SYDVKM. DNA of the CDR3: TGTGCCAGCAGTTTGGGGGGGAAGCAGCCCCTGCATTTT. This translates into CASSLGGKQPLHF.

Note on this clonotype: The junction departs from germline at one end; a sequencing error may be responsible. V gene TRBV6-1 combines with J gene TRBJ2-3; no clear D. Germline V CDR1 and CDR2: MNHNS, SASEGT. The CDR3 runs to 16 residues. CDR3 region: CAISEAPAEAIDTQYF. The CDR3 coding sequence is TGTGCCATCAGTGAAGCACCGGCGGAAGCCATTGATACGCAGTATTTT.

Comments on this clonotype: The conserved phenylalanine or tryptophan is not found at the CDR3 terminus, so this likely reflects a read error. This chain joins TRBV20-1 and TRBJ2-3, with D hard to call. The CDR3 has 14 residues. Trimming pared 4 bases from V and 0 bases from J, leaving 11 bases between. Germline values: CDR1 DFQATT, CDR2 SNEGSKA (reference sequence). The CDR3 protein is CSAKIQTSTDTQYL. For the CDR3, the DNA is TGCAGTGCTAAAATTCAAACTAGCACAGATACGCAGTATCTT.

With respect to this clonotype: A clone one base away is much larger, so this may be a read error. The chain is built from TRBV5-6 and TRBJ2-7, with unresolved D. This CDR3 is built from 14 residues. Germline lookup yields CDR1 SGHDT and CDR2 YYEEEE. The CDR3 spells CANSLVGGHYEQYF. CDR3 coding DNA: TGTGCCAACAGCTTGGTTGGCGGCCACTACGAGCAGTACTTC.

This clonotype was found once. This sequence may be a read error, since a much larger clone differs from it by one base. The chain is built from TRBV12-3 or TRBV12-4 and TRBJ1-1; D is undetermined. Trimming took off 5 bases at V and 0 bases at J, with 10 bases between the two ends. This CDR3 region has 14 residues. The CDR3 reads CASSISAMNTEAFF. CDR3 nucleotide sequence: TGTGCCAGCAGTATTTCAGCTATGAACACTGAAGCTTTCTTT.

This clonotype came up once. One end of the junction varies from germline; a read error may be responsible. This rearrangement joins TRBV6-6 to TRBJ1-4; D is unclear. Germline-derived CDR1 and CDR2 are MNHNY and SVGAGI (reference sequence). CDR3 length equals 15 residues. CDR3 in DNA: TGTGCCAGCAGTTACCCCAGGAGGAAGGATGAAAAACTGCTTTTT. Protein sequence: CASSYPRRKDEKLLF.

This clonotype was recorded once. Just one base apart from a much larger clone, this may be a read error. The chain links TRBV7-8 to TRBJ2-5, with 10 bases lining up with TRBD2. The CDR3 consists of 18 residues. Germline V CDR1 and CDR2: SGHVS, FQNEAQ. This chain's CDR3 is CANSLALAGERVQETQYF. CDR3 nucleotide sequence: TGTGCCAACAGCTTAGCTCTAGCGGGAGAGCGGGTCCAAGAGACCCAGTACTTC.

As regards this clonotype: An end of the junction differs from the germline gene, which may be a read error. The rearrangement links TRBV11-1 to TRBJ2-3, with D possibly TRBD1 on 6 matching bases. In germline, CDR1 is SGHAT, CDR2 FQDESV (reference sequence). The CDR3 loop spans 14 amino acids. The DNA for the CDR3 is TGTGCCAGCAGCATAACTACAGGGCCTGATACGCAATATTTT. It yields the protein CASSITTGPDTQYF. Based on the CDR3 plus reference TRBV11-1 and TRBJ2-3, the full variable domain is EAEVAQSPRYKITEKSQAVAFWCDPISGHATLYWYRQILGQGPELLVQFQDESVVDDSQLPKDRFSAERLKGVDSTLKIQPAELGDSAMYLCASSITTGPDTQYFGPGTRLTVL.

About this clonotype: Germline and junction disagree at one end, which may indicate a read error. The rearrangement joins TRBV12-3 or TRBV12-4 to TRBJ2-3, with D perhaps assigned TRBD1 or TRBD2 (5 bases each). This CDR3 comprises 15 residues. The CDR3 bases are TGTGTCAGCAGTCCCCGGGACGGAAATCTGGATACGCTGTATTTT. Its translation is CVSSPRDGNLDTLYF.

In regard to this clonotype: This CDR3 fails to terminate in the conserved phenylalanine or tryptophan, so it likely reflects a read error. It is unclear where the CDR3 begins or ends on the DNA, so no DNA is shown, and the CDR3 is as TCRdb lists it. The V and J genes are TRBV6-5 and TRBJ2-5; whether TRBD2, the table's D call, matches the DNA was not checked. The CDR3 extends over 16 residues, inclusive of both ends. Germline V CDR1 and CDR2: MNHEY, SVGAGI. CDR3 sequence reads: CASSYSLAGFQETHYS.

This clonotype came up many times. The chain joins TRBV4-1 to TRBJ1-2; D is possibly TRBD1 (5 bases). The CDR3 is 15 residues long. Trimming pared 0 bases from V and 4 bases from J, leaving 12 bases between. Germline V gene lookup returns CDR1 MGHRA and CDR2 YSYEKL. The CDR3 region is CASSQEAGSGYGYTF. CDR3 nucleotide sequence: TGCGCCAGCAGCCAAGAGGCAGGGTCGGGCTATGGCTACACCTTC.

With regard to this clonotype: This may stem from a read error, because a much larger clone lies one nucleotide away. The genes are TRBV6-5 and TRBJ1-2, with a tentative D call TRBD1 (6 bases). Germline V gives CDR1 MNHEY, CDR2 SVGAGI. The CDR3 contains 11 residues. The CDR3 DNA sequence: TGTGCCAGCAGTTCAGGGGATGGCAACACCTTC. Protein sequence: CASSSGDGNTF.